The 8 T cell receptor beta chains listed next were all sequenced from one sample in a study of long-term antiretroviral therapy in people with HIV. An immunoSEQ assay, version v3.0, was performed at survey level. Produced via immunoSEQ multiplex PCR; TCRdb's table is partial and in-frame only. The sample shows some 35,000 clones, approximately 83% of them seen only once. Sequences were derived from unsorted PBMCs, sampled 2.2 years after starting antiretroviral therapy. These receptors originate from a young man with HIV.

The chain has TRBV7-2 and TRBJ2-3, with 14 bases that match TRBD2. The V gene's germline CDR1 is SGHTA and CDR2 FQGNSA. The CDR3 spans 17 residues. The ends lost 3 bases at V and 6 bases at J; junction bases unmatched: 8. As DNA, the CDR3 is TGTGCCAGCAGCTTTGGACTAGCGGGGGGCCCTGTGGATACGCAGTATTTT. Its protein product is CASSFGLAGGPVDTQYF.

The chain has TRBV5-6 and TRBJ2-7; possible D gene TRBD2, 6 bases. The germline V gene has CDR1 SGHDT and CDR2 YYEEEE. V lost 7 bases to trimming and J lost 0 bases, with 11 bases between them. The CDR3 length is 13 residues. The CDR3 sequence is CASREPSSYEQYF. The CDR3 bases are TGTGCCAGCCGGGAGCCGAGCTCCTACGAGCAGTACTTC. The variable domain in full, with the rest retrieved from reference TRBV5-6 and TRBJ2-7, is DAGVTQSPTHLIKTRGQQVTLRCSPKSGHDTVSWYQQALGQGPQFIFQYYEEEERQRGNFPDRFSGHQFPNYSSELNVNALLLGDSALYLCASREPSSYEQYFGPGTRLTVT.

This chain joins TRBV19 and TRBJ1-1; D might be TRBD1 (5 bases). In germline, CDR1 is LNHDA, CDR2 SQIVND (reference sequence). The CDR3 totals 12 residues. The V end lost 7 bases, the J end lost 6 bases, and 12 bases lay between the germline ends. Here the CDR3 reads CASTHDSPEAFF. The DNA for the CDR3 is TGTGCCAGTACCCACGACAGCCCTGAAGCTTTCTTT.

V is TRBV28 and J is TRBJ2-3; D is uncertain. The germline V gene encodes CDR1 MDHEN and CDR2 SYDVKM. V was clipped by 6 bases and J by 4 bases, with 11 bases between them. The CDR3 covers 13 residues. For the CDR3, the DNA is TGTGCCAGCAGACTTGATTCTTCAGATACGCAGTATTTT. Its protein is CASRLDSSDTQYF.

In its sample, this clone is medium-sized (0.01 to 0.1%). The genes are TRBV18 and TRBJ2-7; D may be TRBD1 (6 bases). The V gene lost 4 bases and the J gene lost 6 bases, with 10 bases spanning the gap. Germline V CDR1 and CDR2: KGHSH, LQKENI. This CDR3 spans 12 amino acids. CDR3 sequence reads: CASSLSGVEQYF. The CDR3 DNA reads TGTGCCAGCTCACTTTCAGGGGTCGAGCAGTACTTC.

The CDR3 reads CASSPPTSGNNEQFF. The CDR3 nucleotides read TGTGCCAGCTCACCTCCGACTAGCGGAAACAATGAGCAGTTCTTC. The gene calls are TRBV18 and TRBJ2-1, with 9 bases matching TRBD2. CDR3 size: 15 residues. CDR1 and CDR2 from the germline V gene are KGHSH and LQKENI. V lost 3 bases, J lost 5 bases, and 5 bases stayed unmatched. The variable domain in full, completed from reference TRBV18 and TRBJ2-1, reads NAGVMQNPRHLVRRRGQEARLRCSPMKGHSHVYWYRQLPEEGLKFMVYLQKENIIDESGMPKERFSAEFPKEGPSILRIQQVVRGDSAAYFCASSPPTSGNNEQFFGPGTRLTVL.

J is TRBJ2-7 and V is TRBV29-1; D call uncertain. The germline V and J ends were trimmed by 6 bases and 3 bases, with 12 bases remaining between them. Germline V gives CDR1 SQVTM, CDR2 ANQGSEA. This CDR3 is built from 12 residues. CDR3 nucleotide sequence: TGCAGCGTCCGTGGAGACGACTACGAGCAGTACTTC. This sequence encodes CSVRGDDYEQYF.

The CDR3 nucleotides are TGTGCCAGCAGTTCACCCCCGGACGGGCACTATGGCTACACCTTC. Its translation is CASSSPPDGHYGYTF. The chain employs TRBV28 and TRBJ1-2; no firm D call. This CDR3 has 15 residues. CDR1 is MDHEN, CDR2 SYDVKM, per germline. V was trimmed by 4 bases and J by 3 bases, leaving 15 bases between them.